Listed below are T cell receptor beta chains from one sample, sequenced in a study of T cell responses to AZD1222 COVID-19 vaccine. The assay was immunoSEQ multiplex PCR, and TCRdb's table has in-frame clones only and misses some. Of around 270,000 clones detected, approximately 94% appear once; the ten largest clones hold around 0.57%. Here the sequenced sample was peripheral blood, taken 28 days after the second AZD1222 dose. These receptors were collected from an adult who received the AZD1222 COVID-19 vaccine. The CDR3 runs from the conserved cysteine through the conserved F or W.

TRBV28	CASSFASTAYNSPLHF
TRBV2	CASRPVMNTEAFF
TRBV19	CASSPGQGINTIYF
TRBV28	CASSFPPTENEQYF
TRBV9	CASSGHRGPGNTIYF
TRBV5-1	CASSRDTSNYGYTF
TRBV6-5	CASSYMTGVYGYTF
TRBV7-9	CASTDWGSNQPQHF
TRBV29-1	CSVVSASRYEQYF
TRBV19	CASSIRDPHRQPQHF
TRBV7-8	CASSLVRGGELFF
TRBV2	CASRRSGGEDNSPLHF
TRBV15	CATSRDRGGSPLHF
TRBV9	CASSPGGAGGNTIYF
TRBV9	CASSVGVGSTDTQYF
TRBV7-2	CASSRTGFSYEQYF
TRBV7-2	CASTLRGSSGNTIYF
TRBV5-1	CASSSAGGRETQYF
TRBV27	CASSPYQGRGTEAFF
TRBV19	CASSIDGTGHYGYTF
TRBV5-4	CASSLSSGSYNEQFF
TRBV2	CASTRERGYTF
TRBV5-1	CATGTESTDTQYF
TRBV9	CASSRGTYQETQYF
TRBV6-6	CASSYLQQGAYEQYF
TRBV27	CASSTLGDGNTEAFF
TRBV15	CATRHGGLREQFF
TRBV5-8	CASSSGGIGNQPQHF
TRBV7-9	CASNLAAADTQYF
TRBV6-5	CASTATVPYQETQYF
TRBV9	CASSVFPGATEAFF
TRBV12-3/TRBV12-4	CASSLDSYNEQFF
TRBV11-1	CASSLSGHFTEAFF
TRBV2	CASSVDRTTGELFF
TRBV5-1	CASGIRPGTGAVREAFF
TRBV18	CASSLSGGNQPQHF
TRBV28	CASSLGAPRSGVGTDTQYF
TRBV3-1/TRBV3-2	CASSQAVEDPQFF
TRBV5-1	CASSLVGKNIQYF
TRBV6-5	CASSQTGRPLHF
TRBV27	CASSLFGDGEAFF
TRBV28	CASSPGTQAFF
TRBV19	CASSIGTGNYEQYF
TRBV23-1	CAPREGEGYTF
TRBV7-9	CASSLIRSGSAEQFF
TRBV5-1	CASSSGTSGSTDTQYF
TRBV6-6	CASSYGGEGNQPQHF
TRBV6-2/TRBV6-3	CASSQANNQPQHF
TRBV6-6	CASSSQGDQPQHF
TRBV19	CASNGQGYGANVLTF
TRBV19	CASSRQGVGYEQYF